The 2 T cell receptor beta chains given below trace back to one sample, sequenced in a study of early T cells in non-severe SARS-CoV-2 infection. Using its own MiXCR run on the 5' RACE reads, TCRdb lists one record per CDR3 protein. The repertoire has around 66,000 distinct CDR3 sequences, around 13% of them found once; the top ten carry roughly 8.3%. The sequenced sample was whole blood. These receptors were collected from an adult who was a healthcare worker with PCR-confirmed SARS-CoV-2 infection or an uninfected control (not recorded which).

The CDR3: CASSVDSGTDTQYF. In DNA form, the CDR3 reads TGTGCCAGCAGTGTGGATAGCGGGACGGATACGCAGTATTTT. The chain uses TRBV6-4 and TRBJ2-3; 8 bases agree with TRBD2. V was pared by 4 bases and J by 6 bases, with 6 bases of the junction left unmatched. This CDR3 spans 14 amino acids. Germline CDR1 is MRHNA and CDR2 is SNTAGT.

This clonotype was observed many times. The chain is built from TRBV14 and TRBJ1-5; D ambiguous. V gave up 1 base and J gave up 7 bases, with 8 bases separating them. This CDR3 is built from 13 residues. CDR1 is SGHDN, CDR2 FVKESK, per germline. The CDR3 loop is CASSQGLSQPQHF. The DNA for the CDR3 is TGTGCCAGCAGCCAAGGGCTTTCCCAGCCCCAGCATTTT.